These 26 T cell receptor beta chains came from one sample sequenced in a study of identical twins (dated by TCRdb to the mid-2010s). The library was prepared using 5' RACE. Data came from an Illumina HiSeq 2000. TCRdb itself trimmed the public reads at Q25 with fastp, ran MiXCR and retained productive beta chains. Merged by CDR3 protein, the rows form single entries marked with the most common genes and DNA. The sample table records 250,000 to 300,000 distinct CDR3 sequences; roughly 10% of these occur just once. 5.5% to 9% of the sample is held by the ten biggest clonotypes. These data also formed part of another study, on yellow fever vaccine responses in identical twins.

Material for sequencing was CD8+ T cells sorted from blood. These receptors were taken from a woman between 18 and 30 years old in good health.

This clonotype was recorded a few times. This chain joins TRBV12-3 or TRBV12-4 and TRBJ2-5; 11 bases agree with TRBD1. The trim removed 5 bases at V and 5 bases at J, leaving 7 bases unmatched. The CDR3 is 15 amino acids. The CDR3 sequence is CASSPRTGGAETQYF. In DNA form, the CDR3 reads TGTGCCAGCAGTCCACGGACAGGGGGCGCGGAGACCCAGTACTTC.

This clonotype was seen a few times. The chain recombines TRBV2 with TRBJ2-7; tentatively, D is TRBD1 or TRBD2 (5 bases each). Between the trimmed V and J ends, which lost 2 bases and 5 bases, there was a span of 10 bases. This CDR3 has 13 amino acids. CDR1 and CDR2 from the germline V gene are SNHLY and FYNNEI. The CDR3 nucleotides read TGTGCCAGCAGTGAACGTATGGGGGACGAGCAGTACTTC. It yields the protein CASSERMGDEQYF. The variable domain in full, with the rest retrieved from reference TRBV2 and TRBJ2-7, is EPEVTQTPSHQVTQMGQEVILRCVPISNHLYFYWYRQILGQKVEFLVSFYNNEISEKSEIFDDQFSVERPDGSNFTLKIRSTKLEDSAMYFCASSERMGDEQYFGPGTRLTVT.

This clonotype was seen more than once but under ten times. The chain combines TRBV29-1 with TRBJ2-7; possible D gene TRBD2, 6 bases. Trimming left V 7 bases short and J 3 bases short, with 19 bases between. The CDR3 sequence is 14 residues long. From germline, CDR1 is SQVTM and CDR2 ANQGSEA. The CDR3 loop is CSALGGDLYYEQYF. In DNA form, the CDR3 reads TGCAGCGCCTTGGGCGGGGACCTCTACTACGAGCAGTACTTC.

The chain uses TRBV4-1 and TRBJ2-7; D might be TRBD1 (6 bases). The CDR3 covers 15 residues. Germline V gene sequence: CDR1 MGHRA, CDR2 YSYEKL. Trimming left V 1 base short and J 0 bases short, with 10 bases between. The DNA for the CDR3 is TGCGCCAGCAGCCAAGGGGGGCCCAGCTCCTACGAGCAGTACTTC. Encoded protein: CASSQGGPSSYEQYF.

This clonotype turned up a few times. The rearrangement links TRBV7-3 to TRBJ2-3; 13 bases are a match to TRBD2. The CDR3 runs to 15 residues. Per the germline V gene, CDR1 is SGHTA and CDR2 is FQGTGA. Trimming at V came to 5 bases and at J to 7 bases, leaving 6 bases not matched to a gene. The CDR3 spells CASSTLAGGPHTQYF. The CDR3 DNA reads TGTGCCAGCAGCACACTAGCGGGGGGGCCTCATACGCAGTATTTT. Full variable domain (outside the CDR3, taken from reference TRBV7-3 and TRBJ2-3): GAGVSQTPSNKVTEKGKYVELRCDPISGHTALYWYRQSLGQGPEFLIYFQGTGAADDSGLPNDRFFAVRPEGSVSTLKIQRTERGDSAVYLCASSTLAGGPHTQYFGPGTRLTVL.

This chain connects TRBV20-1 to TRBJ2-3; the match to TRBD2 covers 10 bases. The CDR3 is made up of 16 amino acids. The V and J ends lost 0 bases and 4 bases, in that order; junction bases with no gene match: 7. Germline-derived CDR1 and CDR2 are DFQATT and SNEGSKA (reference sequence). The CDR3 loop reads CSARDPSGRVADTQYF. Here the CDR3 DNA reads TGCAGTGCTAGAGATCCTAGCGGGAGAGTGGCAGATACGCAGTATTTT.

The CDR3 region has the DNA TGTGCCAGCAACCTAAGGGGGAGCTCCTACGAGCAGTACTTC. Amino acids: CASNLRGSSYEQYF. The rearrangement joins TRBV13 to TRBJ2-7, with a weak D call TRBD1 (6 bases). This CDR3 is 14 amino acids long. Germline V gives CDR1 PRHDT, CDR2 FYEKMQ (reference sequence). V was shortened by 7 bases and J by 0 bases, with 13 bases between the two germline ends.

This clonotype was counted between two and nine times. This rearrangement joins TRBV3-1 to TRBJ1-2; D is unclear. Germline-derived CDR1 and CDR2 are LGHDT and YNNKEL (reference sequence). Trimming shortened V by 1 base and J by 4 bases, and 16 bases separated the two germline ends. The CDR3 is made up of 16 amino acids. CDR3 region: CASSQVGIGHIYGYTF. DNA for the CDR3: TGTGCCAGCAGCCAAGTGGGGATAGGCCACATCTATGGCTACACCTTC.

This clonotype was seen repeatedly, ten times or more. The chain uses TRBV27 and TRBJ1-5, with 8 bases lining up with TRBD1. This CDR3 has 15 amino acids. The germline V gene encodes CDR1 MNHEY and CDR2 SMNVEV (reference sequence). V shed 6 bases, J shed 4 bases, and the junction held 8 bases outside the gene matches. This CDR3 is CASRLLGQENQPQHF. CDR3 in DNA: TGTGCCAGCAGACTACTGGGACAGGAAAATCAGCCCCAGCATTTT.

The gene calls are TRBV20-1 and TRBJ2-3; D might be TRBD1 or TRBD2, each matching 5 bases. This CDR3 has 17 amino acids. The germline CDR1 and CDR2 sequences are DFQATT and SNEGSKA (reference sequence). V lost 5 bases and J 2 bases, leaving 23 bases between the germline ends. This chain's CDR3 is CSASQRGPNFPTDTQYF. The CDR3, as DNA: TGCAGTGCTTCGCAACGGGGCCCCAATTTTCCCACAGATACGCAGTATTTT.

The chain links TRBV15 to TRBJ1-1, with TRBD1 identical over 9 bases. Germline V gene data show CDR1 as LNHNV and CDR2 as YYDKDF (reference sequence). V lost 5 bases, J lost 3 bases, and 4 bases stayed unmatched. There are 14 residues in the CDR3. The CDR3 DNA reads TGTGCCACCAGCTACAGGGGGCGAGACACTGAAGCTTTCTTT. Residues: CATSYRGRDTEAFF.

Remarks on this clonotype: At one boundary the junction diverges from the germline segment, which might be a read error. The gene calls are TRBV29-1 and TRBJ1-2, with D maybe TRBD1 (5 bases). There are 11 residues in the CDR3. Per the germline V gene, CDR1 is SQVTM and CDR2 is ANQGSEA. The CDR3 DNA reads as TGCAGCGTTCCCGGGGGTCGGGGCTATACCTTC. This translates into CSVPGGRGYTF. Looking up the rest from reference TRBV29-1 and TRBJ1-2 gives the full variable domain: SAVISQKPSRDICQRGTSLTIQCQVDSQVTMMFWYRQQPGQSLTLIATANQGSEATYESGFVIDKFPISRPNLTFSTLTVSNMSPEDSSIYLCSVPGGRGYTFGSGTRLTVV.

This clonotype came up many times. V is TRBV12-3 or TRBV12-4 and J is TRBJ2-1; TRBD1 matches at 7 bases. The V segment lost 6 bases and the J segment 1 base; nucleotides outside the gene matches: 3. The CDR3 totals 14 residues. This CDR3 is CASSSGQSYNEQFF. The CDR3 DNA sequence: TGTGCCAGCAGCTCGGGACAGTCCTACAATGAGCAGTTCTTC.

This clonotype was counted between two and nine times. The chain couples TRBV6-2 or TRBV6-3 to TRBJ2-7; 7 bases are shared with TRBD2. CDR3 size: 14 residues. J gave up 4 bases and V 7 bases, and 10 bases lay outside the gene matches. CDR1 MNHEY and CDR2 SVGEGT come from the germline V gene. CDR3 nucleotide sequence: TGTGCCAGCATCCACCCGGGGAGGGGATACGAGCAGTACTTC. Its protein product is CASIHPGRGYEQYF.

The chain is built from TRBV28 and TRBJ1-1; 9 positions agree with TRBD1. The V and J ends lost 8 bases and 4 bases, in that order; junction bases with no gene match: 8. CDR1 MDHEN and CDR2 SYDVKM come from the germline V gene. The CDR3 runs to 14 residues. The CDR3 DNA sequence: TGTGCCAGCTCGAGGTGGACAGGGGCCACTGAAGCTTTCTTT. Translating gives CASSRWTGATEAFF.

V and J are TRBV7-2 and TRBJ2-7, with TRBD2 matching 7 bases. This CDR3 is built from 14 residues. With 3 bases clipped from V and 5 bases from J, the junction kept 7 bases outside the gene matches. In germline, CDR1 is SGHTA, CDR2 FQGNSA. The CDR3 here is CASSFLAEVNEQYF. CDR3 DNA: TGTGCCAGCAGCTTCCTAGCGGAGGTCAACGAGCAGTACTTC.

The CDR3 sequence: CASSEAGGNLSTDTQYF. The CDR3, as DNA: TGTGCCAGCAGTGAAGCAGGCGGCAACTTAAGCACAGATACGCAGTATTTT. This sequence joins TRBV2 and TRBJ2-3; D gene ambiguous. Germline-derived CDR1 and CDR2 are SNHLY and FYNNEI. This CDR3 region has 17 residues. V was cut by 0 bases and J by 0 bases, with 13 bases left in between.

This clonotype was seen ten or more times. The chain employs TRBV4-3 and TRBJ2-7; D is uncertain. CDR3 length: 15 amino acids. In germline, CDR1 is LGHNA, CDR2 YSLEER. Trimming cost V 1 base and J 0 bases, with 10 bases left between them. The CDR3 DNA follows: TGCGCCAGCAGCCAAGCGCCTGGAAGCTCCTACGAGCAGTACTTC. It specifies CASSQAPGSSYEQYF.

The chain combines TRBV29-1 with TRBJ2-7; 11 bases match TRBD1. Losses at the gene ends were 6 bases for V and 2 bases for J; bases not matched to a gene: 9. There are 15 residues in the CDR3. CDR1 is SQVTM and CDR2 is ANQGSEA in the germline V gene. The DNA for the CDR3 is TGCAGCGTCGCCGGGACAGGGGGGGAAACCTACGAGCAGTACTTC. Protein: CSVAGTGGETYEQYF.

The chain couples TRBV30 to TRBJ1-2; 7 nucleotides agree with TRBD1. V dropped 4 bases and J dropped 4; count of bases not matched to a gene: 6. The CDR3 extends over 13 amino acids. Germline CDR1 is GTSNPN and CDR2 is SVGIG (reference sequence). The CDR3 nucleotides are TGTGCCTGGACCCGGGACAGCGTCTATGGCTACACCTTC. It is translated as CAWTRDSVYGYTF.

This clonotype was detected a few times. The chain recombines TRBV7-9 with TRBJ2-1; D is ambiguous. The CDR3 has 12 residues. Germline loops: CDR1 SEHNR, CDR2 FQNEAQ (reference sequence). V dropped 5 bases and J dropped 8 bases, with 10 bases sitting between them. The CDR3 region is CASSPAVDEQFF. The CDR3 DNA sequence: TGTGCCAGCAGCCCAGCAGTAGATGAGCAGTTCTTC.

The chain joins TRBV4-1 to TRBJ2-5, with D unresolved. V lost 0 bases, J lost 2 bases, and 13 bases lay in between. CDR1 and CDR2 (germline): MGHRA, YSYEKL. The CDR3 sequence is 16 residues long. This CDR3 reads CASSQDRIAAQETQYF. The CDR3 region has the DNA TGCGCCAGCAGCCAAGATCGGATTGCGGCACAAGAGACCCAGTACTTC.

The V gene is TRBV4-3, the J gene TRBJ2-1; 7 bases match TRBD1. V dropped 2 bases and J dropped 6; count of bases not matched to a gene: 10. The CDR3 runs 16 residues. The germline gives CDR1 LGHNA, CDR2 YSLEER. CDR3 DNA: TGCGCCAGCAGCCAATATAATCCGGGACAGTTCAATGAGCAGTTCTTC. Amino acid sequence: CASSQYNPGQFNEQFF.

This clonotype turned up a few times. V usage is TRBV11-2 and J usage is TRBJ2-1; TRBD1 is a possible D gene (6 bases). The CDR3 has 16 amino acids. V was cut by 0 bases and J by 4 bases, with 13 bases left in between. CDR1 is SGHAT and CDR2 is FQNNGV in the germline V gene. The CDR3 here is CASSLDTDSLYNEQFF. DNA of the CDR3: TGTGCCAGCAGCTTAGATACGGACAGCCTATACAATGAGCAGTTCTTC.

This clonotype has at least ten counts. The chain uses TRBV5-1 and TRBJ2-1; D is unresolved. Germline V gene data show CDR1 as SGHRS and CDR2 as YFSETQ. Trimming left V 2 bases short and J 5 bases short, with 8 bases between. This CDR3 spans 13 amino acids. CDR3 protein: CASSLVSHNEQFF. CDR3 nucleotides: TGCGCCAGCAGCTTAGTTTCCCACAATGAGCAGTTCTTC.

This clonotype was seen only a few times. The chain joins TRBV4-1 to TRBJ1-1; unclear D gene. V lost 3 bases to trimming and J lost 9 bases, with 14 bases between them. CDR1 MGHRA and CDR2 YSYEKL come from the germline V gene. This CDR3 spans 13 amino acids. CDR3 nucleotides: TGCGCCAGCAGCCATCTAGCATCCCAAAAAGCTTTCTTT. Encoded protein: CASSHLASQKAFF.